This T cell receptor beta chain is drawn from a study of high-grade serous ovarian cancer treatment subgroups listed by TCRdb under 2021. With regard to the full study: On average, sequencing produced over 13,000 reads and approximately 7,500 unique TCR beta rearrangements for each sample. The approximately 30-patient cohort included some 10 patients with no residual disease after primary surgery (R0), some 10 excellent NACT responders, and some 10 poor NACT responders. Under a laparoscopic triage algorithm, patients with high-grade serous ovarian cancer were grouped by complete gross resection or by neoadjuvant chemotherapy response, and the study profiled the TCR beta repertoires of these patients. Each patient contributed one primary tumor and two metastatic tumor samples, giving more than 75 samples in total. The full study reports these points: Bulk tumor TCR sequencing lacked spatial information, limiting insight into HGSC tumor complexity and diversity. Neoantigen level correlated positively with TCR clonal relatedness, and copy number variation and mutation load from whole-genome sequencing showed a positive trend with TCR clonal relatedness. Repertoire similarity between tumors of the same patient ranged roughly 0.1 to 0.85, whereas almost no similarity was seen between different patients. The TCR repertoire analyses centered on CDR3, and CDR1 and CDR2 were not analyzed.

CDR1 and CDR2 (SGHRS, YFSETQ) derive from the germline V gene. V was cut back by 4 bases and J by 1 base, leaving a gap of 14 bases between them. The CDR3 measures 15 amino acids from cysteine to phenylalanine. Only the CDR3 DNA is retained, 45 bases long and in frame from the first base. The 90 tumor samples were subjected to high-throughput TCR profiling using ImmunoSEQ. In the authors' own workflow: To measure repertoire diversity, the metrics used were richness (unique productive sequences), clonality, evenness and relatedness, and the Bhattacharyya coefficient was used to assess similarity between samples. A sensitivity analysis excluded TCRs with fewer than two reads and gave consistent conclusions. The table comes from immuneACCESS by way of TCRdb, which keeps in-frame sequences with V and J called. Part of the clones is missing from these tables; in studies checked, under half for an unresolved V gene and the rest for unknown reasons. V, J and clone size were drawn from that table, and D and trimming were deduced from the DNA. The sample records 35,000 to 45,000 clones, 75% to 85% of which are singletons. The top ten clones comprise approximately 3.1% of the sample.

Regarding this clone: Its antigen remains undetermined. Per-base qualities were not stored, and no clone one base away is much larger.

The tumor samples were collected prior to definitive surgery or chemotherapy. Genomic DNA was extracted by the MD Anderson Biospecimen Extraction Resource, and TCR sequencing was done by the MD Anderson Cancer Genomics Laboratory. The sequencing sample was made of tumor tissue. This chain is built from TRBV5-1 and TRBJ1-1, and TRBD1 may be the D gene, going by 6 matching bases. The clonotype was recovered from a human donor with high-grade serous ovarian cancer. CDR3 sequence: CASSKGGVTNTEAFF. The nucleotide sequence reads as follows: TGCGCCAGCAGCAAGGGGGGGGTTACGAACACTGAAGCTTTCTTT.